This is a list of T cell receptor beta chains from one sample in a study of shared clonotypes between healthy human individuals. The protocol was immunoSEQ multiplex PCR, while the TCRdb copy is restricted to in-frame clones and leaves out a portion. The sample contains hundreds of thousands of clones, roughly 73% of which appear only once. The sequencing sample was made of memory CD4+ T cells sorted from blood. Receptors were obtained from a woman between 25 and 40 years old in good health. Both conserved end residues are part of each CDR3. The D gene is left open where the match is weak. Size tells how often a clone was seen (once, few, many) or the class of an expanded clone, and some rows leave it out.

>TRBV2|TRBJ2-5|TRBD2|NA
CASARGRALETQYF
TGTGCCAGCGCACGCGGGAGGGCCTTGGAGACCCAGTACTTC
>TRBV28|TRBJ1-2|NA|NA
CASSYMARGYGYTF
TGTGCCAGCAGTTATATGGCGCGAGGCTATGGCTACACCTTC
>TRBV7-6|TRBJ2-7|NA|NA
CASSLEYEQYF
TGTGCCAGCAGCCTAGAGTACGAGCAGTACTTC
>TRBV5-1|TRBJ2-7|TRBD2|few
CASSREGSSYEQYF
TGCGCCAGCAGCCGGGAGGGAAGCTCCTACGAGCAGTACTTC
>TRBV5-1|TRBJ2-5|TRBD1|NA
CASSPTGVGETQYF
TGCGCCAGCAGCCCGACAGGGGTAGGAGAGACCCAGTACTTC
>TRBV4-1|TRBJ1-2|TRBD1|few
CASSRREGTENYGYTF
TGCGCCAGCAGCCGCCGAGAAGGGACAGAAAATTATGGCTACACCTTC
>TRBV7-9|TRBJ2-3|TRBD2|NA
CATATSGRVETSTDTQYF
TGTGCCACCGCGACTAGCGGGAGGGTCGAGACCTCCACAGATACGCAGTATTTT
>TRBV6-5|TRBJ2-2|NA|NA
CASSPTHGNTGELFF
TGTGCCAGCAGCCCTACACATGGGAACACCGGGGAGCTGTTTTTT
>TRBV5-1|TRBJ2-1|NA|NA
CASSIYNEQFF
TGCGCCAGCAGCATTTACAATGAGCAGTTCTTC
>TRBV2|TRBJ2-3|NA|few
CASSDRALWDTQYF
TGTGCCAGCAGTGACAGGGCTCTCTGGGATACGCAGTATTTT
>TRBV28|TRBJ1-3|NA|NA
CASSLARPPLSIYF
TGTGCCAGCAGTTTGGCCCGGCCTCCGCTATCCATATATTTT
>TRBV5-6|TRBJ2-2|TRBD2|once
CASSLGLAELFF
TGTGCCAGCAGCCTGGGACTAGCGGAGCTGTTTTTT
>TRBV4-1|TRBJ2-7|NA|NA
CASSQDLGRGYEQYF
TGCGCCAGCAGCCAAGATCTCGGCAGGGGCTACGAGCAGTACTTC
>TRBV4-1|TRBJ1-3|NA|NA
CASSQVTEVRDTIYF
TGCGCCAGCAGCCAAGTGACTGAAGTTAGGGACACCATATATTTT
>TRBV28|TRBJ1-2|NA|NA
CASSLPDRNYGYTF
TGTGCCAGCAGTTTACCAGATAGAAACTATGGCTACACCTTC
>TRBV6-1|TRBJ2-1|NA|few
CASSEQYFLNEGNEQFF
TGTGCCAGCAGTGAACAGTACTTTTTAAACGAGGGCAATGAGCAGTTCTTC
>TRBV13|TRBJ2-5|NA|NA
CASKRAGEIQETQYF
TGTGCCAGCAAACGGGCAGGCGAAATTCAAGAGACCCAGTACTTC